The 29 T cell receptor beta chains below come from one sample, sequenced in a study of early stage breast cancer tumors. Here immunoSEQ multiplex PCR was the method, and the copy in TCRdb shows in-frame clones only, minus some. The sample lists fewer than 30,000 clones, about three fifths seen once, with 7% to 9.5% in the top ten. The sequencing input was breast tumor tissue. These receptors were obtained from a person aged 50 to 59 with breast cancer.

The chain has TRBV18 and TRBJ1-1, with TRBD1 identical over 7 bases. V lost 2 bases, J lost 1 base, and 7 bases stayed unmatched. CDR1 is KGHSH, CDR2 LQKENI, per germline. The length of the CDR3 is 16 residues. For the CDR3, the DNA is TGTGCCAGCTCACCAGACCGGAACAGGGGGAACACTGAAGCTTTCTTT. Translated: CASSPDRNRGNTEAFF.

This clone was seen a few times. The chain joins TRBV2 to TRBJ1-1, with D hard to call. CDR1 and CDR2 (germline): SNHLY, FYNNEI. The CDR3 runs 13 residues. Trimming shortened V by 0 bases and J by 4 bases, and 6 bases separated the two germline ends. CDR3 in amino acids: CASSEALVTEAFF. CDR3 DNA sequence: TGTGCCAGCAGTGAAGCGCTCGTCACTGAAGCTTTCTTT.

The chain has TRBV28 and TRBJ2-7; tentatively, D is TRBD2 (7 bases). CDR3 size: 16 residues. V was clipped by 10 bases and J by 0 bases, with 22 bases between them. CDR1 is MDHEN, CDR2 SYDVKM, per germline. The CDR3 reads CAIHRGGAATSYEQYF. CDR3 DNA sequence: TGTGCCATCCACCGTGGGGGGGCCGCTACCTCCTACGAGCAGTACTTC.

The chain joins TRBV4-2 to TRBJ1-4; D not resolved. The CDR3 covers 13 residues. Germline CDR1 reads LGHNA; CDR2 reads YNFKEQ. The V end was cut by 0 bases, the J end by 7 bases, with 6 bases between. The CDR3 is CASSQERSEKLFF. DNA for the CDR3: TGTGCCAGCAGCCAAGAACGAAGTGAAAAACTGTTTTTT.

The CDR3 bases are TGCGCCAGCAGCCCCCGACAGGGAGAGACGAACACTGAAGCTTTCTTT. Translated, it gives CASSPRQGETNTEAFF. The chain joins TRBV4-1 to TRBJ1-1, with 7 positions matching TRBD1. Trimming cost V 4 bases and J 1 base; bases outside gene matches: 9. In germline, CDR1 is MGHRA, CDR2 YSYEKL. The CDR3 extends over 16 amino acids.

The chain couples TRBV15 to TRBJ2-5; TRBD1 agrees at 8 bases. The closer fit of TRBJ2-7 to the DNA end suggests the J call may be wrong. Germline-derived CDR1 and CDR2 are LNHNV and YYDKDF (reference sequence). This CDR3 has 14 amino acids. The DNA for the CDR3 is TGTGCCACCAGCAGAGAGGGGACAGGCTACGAGCAGTACTTC. Its translation is CATSREGTGYEQYF.

This clone occurred once. This chain uses TRBV6-1 with TRBJ1-2; D gene uncertain. The CDR3 loop spans 13 amino acids. Germline CDR1 MNHNS, CDR2 SASEGT. With 4 bases removed from V and 1 base from J, the gap between germline ends came to 7 bases. CDR3 in amino acids: CASSGQVNYGYTF. Here the CDR3 DNA reads TGTGCCAGCAGTGGCCAGGTTAACTATGGCTACACCTTC.

Only a few counts were recorded for this clone. V and J are TRBV19 and TRBJ1-1; TRBD1 might be the D (5 bases). The CDR3 sequence is 15 residues long. Germline loops: CDR1 LNHDA, CDR2 SQIVND (reference sequence). Trimming cost V 3 bases and J 1 base, with 12 bases left between them. In DNA form, the CDR3 reads TGTGCCAGTAGTATCTCCGGACACCCGAACACTGAAGCTTTCTTT. Translated: CASSISGHPNTEAFF.

This clone was found a few times. The V and J genes are TRBV5-1 and TRBJ2-7; D might be TRBD2 (6 bases). This CDR3 comprises 17 residues. CDR1 is SGHRS, CDR2 YFSETQ, per germline. V gave up 0 bases and J gave up 0 bases, with 16 bases separating them. This CDR3 reads CASSLGTSSTFSYEQYF. The DNA for the CDR3 is TGCGCCAGCAGCTTGGGTACTAGCTCCACATTCTCCTACGAGCAGTACTTC.

The V call is TRBV18, the J call TRBJ1-1; the D gene is possibly TRBD1 (6 bases). Per germline, CDR1 KGHSH and CDR2 LQKENI. The CDR3 extends over 16 amino acids. The V gene lost 0 bases and the J gene lost 1 base, with 12 bases spanning the gap. In nucleotides, the CDR3 is TGTGCCAGCTCACCACCGTCGACAGGTTCGAACACTGAAGCTTTCTTT. Translating it yields CASSPPSTGSNTEAFF.

V gene TRBV25-1 combines with J gene TRBJ2-3; D is perhaps TRBD1 (5 bases). The germline CDR1 and CDR2 sequences are MGHDK and SYGVNS. Trimming took off 3 bases at V and 2 bases at J, with 18 bases between the two ends. The CDR3 has 17 amino acids. The DNA of the CDR3 is TGTGCCAGCAGTGATAGTCGACAGAACCTGATCACAGATACGCAGTATTTT. It yields the protein CASSDSRQNLITDTQYF.

This clone was seen only a few times. The gene calls are TRBV7-9 and TRBJ1-1; D is unclear. The germline CDR1 and CDR2 sequences are SEHNR and FQNEAQ (reference sequence). The CDR3 runs to 15 residues. V was cut by 2 bases and J by 6 bases, with 16 bases left in between. The CDR3 reads CASSLSGITHAEAFF. CDR3 in DNA: TGTGCCAGCAGCTTATCCGGGATAACACACGCTGAAGCTTTCTTT.

The V and J genes are TRBV11-2 and TRBJ1-1, with 8 bases that match TRBD1. The V gene end was trimmed by 6 bases and the J gene end by 3 bases; junction bases not matched to a gene: 3. This CDR3 comprises 13 residues. Germline lookup yields CDR1 SGHAT and CDR2 FQNNGV. This chain's CDR3 is CASSTTGDTEAFF. The CDR3 nucleotides are TGTGCCAGCAGTACGACAGGGGACACTGAAGCTTTCTTT.

By frequency in the sample, this clone is medium-sized. The V gene is TRBV5-8, the J gene TRBJ1-5; D unclear. Germline CDR1 and CDR2: SGHTS and YDEGEE. The ends were cut back, 0 bases at V and 0 bases at J, with 7 bases in the middle. The length of the CDR3 is 15 residues. CDR3 nucleotides: TGTGCCAGCAGCTTGGAGGGTTATAGCAATCAGCCCCAGCATTTT. As protein: CASSLEGYSNQPQHF.

The rearrangement joins TRBV9 to TRBJ2-5; weak D call: TRBD2 (6 bases). CDR1 and CDR2 (germline): SGDLS, YYNGEE. There are 15 residues in the CDR3. Trimming took 0 bases from V and 4 from J, leaving 13 bases between them. The CDR3 nucleotides are TGTGCCAGCAGCGTAGGATGGAGGGCTGGAGAGACCCAGTACTTC. It specifies CASSVGWRAGETQYF.

This clone was counted only a few times. The gene calls are TRBV25-1 and TRBJ1-1; D is possibly TRBD1 (6 bases). In germline, CDR1 is MGHDK, CDR2 SYGVNS. The CDR3 spans 13 residues. V lost 3 bases and J 6 bases, leaving 11 bases between the germline ends. The CDR3 here is CASSETGPSEAFF. CDR3 DNA: TGTGCCAGCAGTGAGACAGGCCCTTCTGAAGCTTTCTTT.

The chain links TRBV2 to TRBJ2-1; 11 bases agree with TRBD2. CDR1 and CDR2 (germline): SNHLY, FYNNEI. J lost 9 bases, V lost 6 bases, and 13 bases had no gene match. CDR3 length: 16 amino acids. The CDR3 DNA reads TGTGCCAGCAGGATTTCCACTAGCGGGAGAAGAGGTGAGCAGTTCTTC. This translates into CASRISTSGRRGEQFF. The variable domain in full, with the rest retrieved from reference TRBV2 and TRBJ2-1, is EPEVTQTPSHQVTQMGQEVILRCVPISNHLYFYWYRQILGQKVEFLVSFYNNEISEKSEIFDDQFSVERPDGSNFTLKIRSTKLEDSAMYFCASRISTSGRRGEQFFGPGTRLTVL.

The chain couples TRBV7-9 to TRBJ2-6; D unresolved. V lost 0 bases and J 2 bases, leaving 8 bases between the germline ends. Germline CDR1 SEHNR, CDR2 FQNEAQ (reference sequence). The CDR3 contains 16 residues. CDR3 DNA sequence: TGTGCCAGCAGCTTAGCGGGGTCCGCTGGGGCCAACGTCCTGACTTTC. Translation: CASSLAGSAGANVLTF.

The CDR3 loop reads CASGGANQPQHF. The CDR3 DNA is TGTGCCAGCGGGGGGGCGAATCAGCCCCAGCATTTT. The V and J genes are TRBV7-9 and TRBJ1-5, with D perhaps TRBD1 (6 bases). The CDR3 is 12 amino acids. Per germline, CDR1 SEHNR and CDR2 FQNEAQ (reference sequence). V lost 8 bases, J lost 4 bases, and 9 bases lay in between.

The chain uses TRBV6-5 and TRBJ1-1; weak D call: TRBD1 (5 bases). The V end lost 0 bases, the J end lost 3 bases, and 8 bases lay between the germline ends. Germline V gene lookup returns CDR1 MNHEY and CDR2 SVGAGI. The CDR3 is 14 amino acids. The CDR3, as DNA: TGTGCCAGCAGTTACTCGAGGGGTGACACTGAAGCTTTCTTT. Amino acids: CASSYSRGDTEAFF.

As regards this clone: At the DNA level, this CDR3 is encoded by other sequences in the same sample as well. V and J are TRBV11-2 and TRBJ2-5; 7 bases match TRBD2. The CDR3 is 15 residues long. CDR1 is SGHAT and CDR2 is FQNNGV in the germline V gene. Losses at the gene ends were 2 bases for V and 4 bases for J; bases not matched to a gene: 7. The CDR3 nucleotides read TGTGCCAGCAGCTTATCAACGGGCGGGGGAGAGACCCAGTACTTC. As protein: CASSLSTGGGETQYF.

The V and J genes are TRBV7-6 and TRBJ2-7; 13 bases align to TRBD2. CDR1 is SGHVS, CDR2 FNYEAQ, per germline. J was trimmed by 7 bases and V by 5 bases; bases with no gene match: 8. CDR3 length: 15 residues. This chain's CDR3 is CASSLGLAGDVEQYF. The CDR3 DNA follows: TGTGCCAGCAGCCTTGGACTAGCGGGGGACGTGGAGCAGTACTTC.

As regards this clone: At the DNA level, this CDR3 is encoded by other sequences in the same sample as well. J is TRBJ1-1 and V is TRBV5-1, with a weak D call TRBD1 (5 bases). This CDR3 comprises 14 residues. Trimming shortened V by 0 bases and J by 5 bases, and 11 bases separated the two germline ends. Germline V lookup: CDR1 SGHRS, CDR2 YFSETQ. The CDR3 DNA follows: TGCGCCAGCAGCTTGGCTTCGGGGGGAACTGAAGCTTTCTTT. Its translation is CASSLASGGTEAFF. The whole variable domain, remainder taken from reference TRBV5-1 and TRBJ1-1, is KAGVTQTPRYLIKTRGQQVTLSCSPISGHRSVSWYQQTPGQGLQFLFEYFSETQRNKGNFPGRFSGRQFSNSRSEMNVSTLELGDSALYLCASSLASGGTEAFFGQGTRLTVV.

The chain is built from TRBV7-3 and TRBJ2-3; no reliable D call. The germline V gene encodes CDR1 SGHTA and CDR2 FQGTGA. The CDR3 extends over 13 amino acids. V was trimmed by 5 bases and J by 6 bases, leaving 12 bases between them. The CDR3 reads CASSPDPRDTQYF. DNA for the CDR3: TGTGCCAGCAGCCCTGACCCTAGGGATACGCAGTATTTT. Based on the CDR3 plus reference TRBV7-3 and TRBJ2-3, the full variable domain is GAGVSQTPSNKVTEKGKYVELRCDPISGHTALYWYRQSLGQGPEFLIYFQGTGAADDSGLPNDRFFAVRPEGSVSTLKIQRTERGDSAVYLCASSPDPRDTQYFGPGTRLTVL.

V usage is TRBV10-3 and J usage is TRBJ1-2; 8 positions match TRBD1. The CDR3 loop spans 13 amino acids. V shed 4 bases, J shed 5 bases, and the junction held 3 bases outside the gene matches. Germline CDR1 is ENHRY and CDR2 is SYGVKD. The CDR3 loop reads CAISAGQAYGYTF. CDR3 bases: TGTGCCATCAGTGCGGGACAGGCTTATGGCTACACCTTC.

This clone was detected only a few times. The chain uses TRBV9 and TRBJ2-1, with 9 positions matching TRBD2. The CDR3 contains 18 residues. V trimming: 4 bases; J trimming: 5 bases; junction bases outside the gene matches: 16. In germline, CDR1 is SGDLS, CDR2 YYNGEE. As DNA, the CDR3 is TGTGCCAGCAGCTTGAGGAAAGGGCTAGCGGGACGAAACAATGAGCAGTTCTTC. Translation gives CASSLRKGLAGRNNEQFF.

The V call is TRBV20-1, the J call TRBJ2-5, with D hard to call. This CDR3 contains 10 residues. V dropped 6 bases and J dropped 9 bases, with 11 bases sitting between them. Germline-derived CDR1 and CDR2 are DFQATT and SNEGSKA (reference sequence). CDR3 DNA sequence: TGCAGTGCCGGCCATCGGGCCCAGTACTTC. Encoded protein: CSAGHRAQYF.

The chain employs TRBV19 and TRBJ1-2; 8 nucleotides agree with TRBD1. This CDR3 comprises 14 residues. CDR1 is LNHDA, CDR2 SQIVND, per germline (reference sequence). Losses at the gene ends were 3 bases for V and 6 bases for J; bases not matched to a gene: 6. This CDR3 reads CASSIAGGGNGYTF. The CDR3, as DNA: TGTGCCAGTAGTATCGCAGGGGGCGGTAATGGCTACACCTTC.

The genes are TRBV11-3 and TRBJ2-1; D is uncertain. Trimming removed 4 bases at V and 6 bases at J, with 7 bases between. CDR3 size: 12 residues. Germline V gene data show CDR1 as SGHNT and CDR2 as YENEEA. The CDR3 region is CASSSIANEQFF. In DNA, the CDR3 is TGTGCCAGCAGCTCCATAGCCAATGAGCAGTTCTTC. Looking up the rest from reference TRBV11-3 and TRBJ2-1 gives the full variable domain: EAGVVQSPRYKIIEKKQPVAFWCNPISGHNTLYWYLQNLGQGPELLIRYENEEAVDDSQLPKDRFSAERLKGVDSTLKIQPAELGDSAVYLCASSSIANEQFFGPGTRLTVL.